This T cell receptor (beta chain) came from a study of B cell selection in AIRE deficiency. Study results and caveats: Roughly 29% of healthy-shared Treg TCRbeta sequences appeared in patient Tconv cells. With only TCRbeta sequenced, about 37% of shared healthy Treg sequences overlapped Tconv.

Libraries were prepared by immunoSEQ multiplex PCR; TCRdb keeps only in-frame clonotypes and omits some of them. The sample includes 20,000 to 30,000 clones, just under 97% of them seen just once. Sorting defined conventional CD4 T cells as CD4+CD127+. There are a few counts of this clone. Its target is not known. CDR1 is MNHEY, CDR2 SVGAGI, per germline. The CDR3 runs to 12 residues. The ends were cut back, 4 bases at V and 4 bases at J, with 8 bases in the middle. The clonotype was recovered from a human donor with AIRE deficiency. Input material: conventional CD4+ T cells sorted from PBMCs. V and J are TRBV6-5 and TRBJ2-7; D remains unclear. The CDR3: CASSSTGYEQYF. The DNA of the CDR3 is TGTGCCAGCAGTTCCACGGGTTACGAGCAGTACTTC.